This T cell receptor beta chain was found in a study of shared clonotypes between healthy human individuals. The naive CD8 subset, CD45RO-negative cells positively selected for CCR7, excluded terminally differentiated effector memory CD45RA+ cells. The CDR3 sequence is 14 residues long. Germline V CDR1 and CDR2: LGHNA, YNFKEQ. V lost 4 bases to trimming and J lost 5 bases; unmatched junction nucleotides: 8. A remark on this clone: The antigen is unknown.

Study conclusions and caveats: The naive CD4 repertoires of a few donors were compared, and approximately 5% of clonotypes were shared.

Profiled with immunoSEQ multiplex PCR; TCRdb holds only in-frame clones, not every one. The sample has some 2.1 million clones; around 93% are singletons. This rearrangement joins TRBV4-2 to TRBJ2-7, with 7 bases identical to TRBD1. This receptor was identified in a young man in good health. Some clones in this sample may be carry-over from other donors' samples. Sequenced material: naive CD8+ T cells from PBMCs. CDR3 in amino acids: CASSPGQEAHEQYF. The CDR3 coding sequence is TGTGCCAGCAGCCCCGGACAGGAGGCCCACGAGCAGTACTTC.